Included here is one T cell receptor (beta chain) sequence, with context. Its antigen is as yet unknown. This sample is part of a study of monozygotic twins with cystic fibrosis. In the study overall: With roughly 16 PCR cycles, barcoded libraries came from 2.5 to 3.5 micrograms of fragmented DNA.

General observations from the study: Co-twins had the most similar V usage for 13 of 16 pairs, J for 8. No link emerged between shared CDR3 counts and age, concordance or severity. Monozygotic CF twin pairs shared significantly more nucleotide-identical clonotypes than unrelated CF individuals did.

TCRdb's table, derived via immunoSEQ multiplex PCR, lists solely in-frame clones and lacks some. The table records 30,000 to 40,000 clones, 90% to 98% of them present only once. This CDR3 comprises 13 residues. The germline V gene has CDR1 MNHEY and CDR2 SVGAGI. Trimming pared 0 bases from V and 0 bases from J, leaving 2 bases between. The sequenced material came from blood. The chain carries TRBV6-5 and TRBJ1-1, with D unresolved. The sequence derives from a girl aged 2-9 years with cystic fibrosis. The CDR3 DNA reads TGTGCCAGCAGTTACTCCGTGAACACTGAAGCTTTCTTT. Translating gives CASSYSVNTEAFF.